The 30 T cell receptor beta chains presented below share a single source sample, sequenced in a study of technical replicates of blood from several donors. Generated by immunoSEQ multiplex PCR, the TCRdb table keeps only in-frame clones and is missing some. The sample includes about 69,000 clones, 75% to 90% of them seen just once. Sample: PBMCs. The receptors were gathered from a human donor in good health. Some clones in this sample may be carry-over from other donors' samples.

CDR3 residues: CASSYQAVPRGEQYF. CDR3 sequence (DNA): TGTGCCAGCAGTTACCAGGCAGTTCCTAGGGGCGAGCAGTACTTC. The chain joins TRBV6-5 to TRBJ2-7, with D possibly matching TRBD1 (5 bases). The V gene lost 2 bases and the J gene lost 6 bases, with 17 bases spanning the gap. The germline gives CDR1 MNHEY, CDR2 SVGAGI. There are 15 residues in the CDR3.

The chain joins TRBV29-1 to TRBJ2-7; 7 nucleotides align to TRBD1. CDR1 is SQVTM and CDR2 is ANQGSEA in the germline V gene. The CDR3 totals 12 residues. V trimming: 1 base; J trimming: 8 bases; junction bases outside the gene matches: 5. This chain's CDR3 is CSVEVGQNQQYF. The DNA of the CDR3 is TGCAGCGTTGAAGTGGGACAGAACCAGCAGTACTTC.

This chain joins TRBV7-2 and TRBJ1-2, with 7 bases aligning to TRBD1. CDR1 is SGHTA and CDR2 is FQGNSA in the germline V gene. The CDR3 contains 16 residues. Unmatched junction bases numbered 10, after V lost 1 base and J lost 5 bases. DNA for the CDR3: TGTGCCAGCAGCTTAGACGGAACAGGGGTGCGGTATGGCTACACCTTC. Its protein is CASSLDGTGVRYGYTF.

The rearrangement links TRBV11-2 to TRBJ2-7; no definite D call. V was clipped by 10 bases and J by 3 bases, with 13 bases between them. This CDR3 contains 12 residues. Germline CDR1 is SGHAT and CDR2 is FQNNGV. DNA for the CDR3: TGTGCCACCTCAAGAGGCAGCTACGAGCAGTACTTC. Protein: CATSRGSYEQYF.

The chain combines TRBV4-3 with TRBJ1-1, with 10 bases identical to TRBD1. The germline CDR1 and CDR2 sequences are LGHNA and YSLEER. The junction had 7 bases not matched to a gene; V was cut back by 3 bases and J by 6 bases. There are 15 residues in the CDR3. The CDR3 DNA sequence: TGCGCCAGCAGCCAGGAGAGTGGGACAGGGGCTGAAGCTTTCTTT. Amino acid sequence: CASSQESGTGAEAFF.

The chain links TRBV21-1 to TRBJ2-4; TRBD2 is taken as the D call from the table, unchecked against the DNA. TRBV21-1 is a pseudogene. CDR3 length: 18 amino acids. CDR3 nucleotides: TGTGCCAGCAGCAGCAGGACTAGCGCCCTTGGGGCCAAAAACATTCAGTACTTC. Its translation is CASSSRTSALGAKNIQYF.

The V call is TRBV19, the J call TRBJ2-7; maybe TRBD1 (6 bases). V lost 6 bases to trimming and J lost 5 bases, with 17 bases between them. Germline assignment: CDR1 LNHDA and CDR2 SQIVND (reference sequence). This CDR3 contains 14 residues. The CDR3 DNA is TGTGCCAGTAGGAGGCGAGGGGGTCTCAACGAGCAGTACTTC. It codes for CASRRRGGLNEQYF. The full variable domain, with the rest looked up from reference TRBV19 and TRBJ2-7, is DGGITQSPKYLFRKEGQNVTLSCEQNLNHDAMYWYRQDPGQGLRLIYYSQIVNDFQKGDIAEGYSVSREKKESFPLTVTSAQKNPTAFYLCASRRRGGLNEQYFGPGTRLTVT.

This chain joins TRBV5-1 and TRBJ2-3; D possibly corresponds to TRBD1 (6 bases). The CDR3 extends over 14 amino acids. V shed 5 bases and J shed 4 bases, with 14 bases lying between them. The germline V gene encodes CDR1 SGHRS and CDR2 YFSETQ. CDR3 sequence: CASSGQSRADTQYF. In DNA form, the CDR3 reads TGCGCCAGCAGTGGACAGTCCCGGGCAGATACGCAGTATTTT.

The chain couples TRBV4-1 to TRBJ1-3; D is possibly TRBD1 (6 bases). V was pared by 2 bases and J by 2 bases, with 19 bases between. Germline CDR1 is MGHRA and CDR2 is YSYEKL. The CDR3 has 18 residues. The CDR3, as DNA: TGCGCCAGCAGCCAACCAACCCAAAGGTGGGGGCCTGGAAACACCATATATTTT. Translation: CASSQPTQRWGPGNTIYF.

The chain uses TRBV5-4 and TRBJ1-1, with TRBD1 matching over 10 bases. Germline CDR1 and CDR2: SGHNT and YYREEE (reference sequence). The V gene end was trimmed by 6 bases and the J gene end by 6 bases; junction bases not matched to a gene: 2. The CDR3 has 12 amino acids. CDR3 in amino acids: CASTGQGAEAFF. The CDR3 nucleotides read TGTGCCAGCACCGGACAGGGGGCTGAAGCTTTCTTT.

The gene calls are TRBV2 and TRBJ1-2, with D tentatively TRBD1 (5 bases). V gave up 3 bases and J gave up 8 bases, with 19 bases separating them. The CDR3 has 15 amino acids. Germline V lookup: CDR1 SNHLY, CDR2 FYNNEI. The DNA of the CDR3 is TGTGCCAGCAGTGAGGGTGGCAGGGATTGGGGCGGCTACACCTTC. Its translation: CASSEGGRDWGGYTF. The full variable domain, in which reference TRBV2 and TRBJ1-2 provide the parts outside the CDR3, is EPEVTQTPSHQVTQMGQEVILRCVPISNHLYFYWYRQILGQKVEFLVSFYNNEISEKSEIFDDQFSVERPDGSNFTLKIRSTKLEDSAMYFCASSEGGRDWGGYTFGSGTRLTVV.

The CDR3, as DNA: TGTGCCAGCTCCCCTGGACAGGGGTCCACCATATATTTT. This sequence encodes CASSPGQGSTIYF. The V and J genes are TRBV18 and TRBJ1-3; TRBD1 matches at 9 bases. Trimming at V came to 6 bases and at J to 9 bases, leaving 6 bases not matched to a gene. CDR3 length: 13 amino acids. Germline V gene lookup returns CDR1 KGHSH and CDR2 LQKENI.

This clone counts as large (0.1 to 1%). The chain recombines TRBV5-4 with TRBJ2-6; the D is unclear. This CDR3 comprises 16 residues. In germline, CDR1 is SGHNT, CDR2 YYREEE (reference sequence). V was trimmed by 4 bases and J by 0 bases, leaving 11 bases between them. This chain's CDR3 is CASSALPSSGANVLTF. CDR3 nucleotides: TGTGCCAGCAGCGCCTTACCGAGCTCTGGGGCCAACGTCCTGACTTTC.

The chain combines TRBV30 with TRBJ2-1; 9 bases fit TRBD2. The J segment lost 1 base and the V segment lost 0 bases, leaving 13 bases of the junction unmatched. The CDR3 is made up of 19 amino acids. The germline gives CDR1 GTSNPN, CDR2 SVGIG (reference sequence). The CDR3 DNA reads TGTGCCTGGAGTGTACAGGTACTAGCGGGCGCCTTTTCCTACAATGAGCAGTTCTTC. This codes for CAWSVQVLAGAFSYNEQFF.

The CDR3 protein is CASRGQATDTQYF. The CDR3 nucleotides read TGTGCCAGCAGGGGACAGGCCACAGATACGCAGTATTTT. The chain carries TRBV25-1 and TRBJ2-3, with 8 bases that match TRBD1. The V gene's germline CDR1 is MGHDK and CDR2 SYGVNS. Trimming took 6 bases from V and 2 from J; bases not matched to a gene: 1. CDR3 length: 13 residues. Drawing the rest from reference TRBV25-1 and TRBJ2-3, the complete variable domain is EADIYQTPRYLVIGTGKKITLECSQTMGHDKMYWYQQDPGMELHLIHYSYGVNSTEKGDLSSESTVSRIRTEHFPLTLESARPSHTSQYLCASRGQATDTQYFGPGTRLTVL.

Only a few counts were recorded for this clone. This rearrangement joins TRBV5-1 to TRBJ2-3; 7 bases match TRBD2. This CDR3 has 15 residues. V trimming: 2 bases; J trimming: 3 bases; junction bases outside the gene matches: 6. Germline V gives CDR1 SGHRS, CDR2 YFSETQ. Written as DNA, the CDR3 is TGCGCCAGCAGCTTCCCTAGCGGTGGTACAGATACGCAGTATTTT. It codes for CASSFPSGGTDTQYF.

CDR3 sequence: CASSPPGLAGNEQFF. Here the CDR3 DNA reads TGTGCCAGCAGCCCTCCCGGACTAGCGGGGAATGAGCAGTTCTTC. This chain links TRBV6-6 with TRBJ2-1; 12 positions agree with TRBD2. This CDR3 has 15 amino acids. Per the germline V gene, CDR1 is MNHNY and CDR2 is SVGAGI (reference sequence). V was clipped by 6 bases and J by 7 bases; unmatched bases: 7.

This chain joins TRBV2 and TRBJ2-3, with unresolved D. Germline lookup yields CDR1 SNHLY and CDR2 FYNNEI. This CDR3 is built from 12 residues. Trimming stripped 6 bases from V and 2 bases from J, with 6 bases between. As DNA, the CDR3 is TGTGCCAGCAGGCCAGACACAGATACGCAGTATTTT. Its protein product is CASRPDTDTQYF.

The J gene is TRBJ2-5, the V gene TRBV7-2; 8 bases line up with TRBD1. Germline V lookup: CDR1 SGHTA, CDR2 FQGNSA. This CDR3 comprises 16 residues. V was clipped by 4 bases and J by 5 bases; unmatched bases: 12. The CDR3 is CASSSRQGRVRETQYF. In nucleotides, the CDR3 is TGTGCCAGCAGCTCCAGACAGGGGCGGGTTCGGGAGACCCAGTACTTC. Full variable domain (outside the CDR3, taken from reference TRBV7-2 and TRBJ2-5): GAGVSQSPSNKVTEKGKDVELRCDPISGHTALYWYRQSLGQGLEFLIYFQGNSAPDKSGLPSDRFSAERTGGSVSTLTIQRTQQEDSAVYLCASSSRQGRVRETQYFGPGTRLLVL.

This chain links TRBV5-5 with TRBJ1-5; 10 bases map to TRBD1. Germline-derived CDR1 and CDR2 are SGHKS and YYEKEE (reference sequence). CDR3 length: 15 residues. V shed 3 bases, J shed 7 bases, and the junction held 7 bases outside the gene matches. Here the CDR3 reads CASSSDRGRGQPQHF. The CDR3 region has the DNA TGTGCCAGCAGCTCCGACAGGGGGCGAGGGCAGCCCCAGCATTTT. The variable domain in full, with the rest retrieved from reference TRBV5-5 and TRBJ1-5, is DAGVTQSPTHLIKTRGQQVTLRCSPISGHKSVSWYQQVLGQGPQFIFQYYEKEERGRGNFPDRFSARQFPNYSSELNVNALLLGDSALYLCASSSDRGRGQPQHFGDGTRLSIL.

The rearrangement uses TRBV6-5 and TRBJ1-1; a possible D gene is TRBD1 (6 bases). With 5 bases removed from V and 1 base from J, the gap between germline ends came to 14 bases. CDR3 length equals 15 residues. Germline assignment: CDR1 MNHEY and CDR2 SVGAGI. The CDR3 sequence: CASSQTGTPNTEAFF. CDR3 bases: TGTGCCAGCAGTCAGACCGGGACACCGAACACTGAAGCTTTCTTT.

The chain links TRBV6-6 to TRBJ2-7, with a weak D call TRBD2 (6 bases). Germline values: CDR1 MNHNY, CDR2 SVGAGI (reference sequence). The CDR3 runs 13 residues. Trimming took off 7 bases at V and 0 bases at J, with 10 bases between the two ends. DNA for the CDR3: TGTGCCAGCATCCACGGGAGCTCCTACGAGCAGTACTTC. This translates into CASIHGSSYEQYF.

This clone has more than one count but fewer than ten. The rearrangement uses TRBV6-1 and TRBJ1-1; TRBD1 matches 7 bases. The CDR3 has 15 residues. The germline CDR1 and CDR2 sequences are MNHNS and SASEGT. The trim removed 6 bases at V and 5 bases at J, leaving 12 bases unmatched. The CDR3 reads CASSEPADRATEAFF. CDR3 nucleotides: TGTGCCAGCAGCGAACCCGCTGACAGGGCTACTGAAGCTTTCTTT.

The rearrangement joins TRBV7-8 to TRBJ2-7; D may be TRBD2 (6 bases). Germline CDR1 and CDR2: SGHVS and FQNEAQ. The CDR3 runs 12 residues. Trimming took 4 bases from V and 7 from J, leaving 11 bases between them. The CDR3 nucleotides read TGTGCCAGCAGCTCCAGCCGGGGGGAGCAGTACTTC. It encodes CASSSSRGEQYF. Filled out from reference TRBV7-8 and TRBJ2-7, the complete variable domain reads GAGVSQSPRYKVAKRGQDVALRCDPISGHVSLFWYQQALGQGPEFLTYFQNEAQLDKSGLPSDRFFAERPEGSVSTLKIQRTQQEDSAVYLCASSSSRGEQYFGPGTRLTVT.

The V and J genes are TRBV6-1 and TRBJ2-5; maybe TRBD1 (6 bases). The CDR3 is 16 amino acids. Germline V gene sequence: CDR1 MNHNS, CDR2 SASEGT. With 4 bases removed from V and 1 base from J, the gap between germline ends came to 16 bases. For the CDR3, the DNA is TGTGCCAGCAGTGGAGCCGGGACACAAGTCCAAGAGACCCAGTACTTC. Translation: CASSGAGTQVQETQYF.

The gene calls are TRBV6-6 and TRBJ2-1; 11 bases agree with TRBD2. Trimming took 5 bases from V and 6 from J; bases not matched to a gene: 6. The germline V gene encodes CDR1 MNHNY and CDR2 SVGAGI (reference sequence). CDR3 length: 15 amino acids. CDR3 DNA sequence: TGTGCCAGCAGTGGTACTAGCGGGAGAGGCAATGAGCAGTTCTTC. Its protein is CASSGTSGRGNEQFF.

The J gene is TRBJ2-1, the V gene TRBV30, with 11 bases matching TRBD2. J lost 10 bases, V lost 0 bases, and 8 bases had no gene match. The CDR3 has 15 residues. Germline CDR1 and CDR2: GTSNPN and SVGIG (reference sequence). The CDR3 DNA sequence: TGTGCCTGGAGTGTACTAGCGGGAGAAACGGGGGAGCAGTTCTTC. This codes for CAWSVLAGETGEQFF.

V usage is TRBV6-1 and J usage is TRBJ2-7; 10 bases fit TRBD2. The CDR3 runs to 15 residues. CDR1 and CDR2 (germline): MNHNS, SASEGT. Trimming removed 5 bases from V and 5 bases from J; junction bases left unmatched: 9. The CDR3 spells CASSPKTSGYDEQYF. DNA for the CDR3: TGTGCCAGCAGTCCTAAGACTAGCGGGTATGACGAGCAGTACTTC.

This clone was counted only a few times. V and J are TRBV7-7 and TRBJ1-5, with 9 bases matching TRBD1. Germline CDR1 is SSHAT and CDR2 is FNYEAQ (reference sequence). The V segment lost 6 bases and the J segment 3 bases; nucleotides outside the gene matches: 15. The CDR3 is 18 amino acids. CDR3 amino acids: CASRPHPGQGTNNQPQHF. The DNA of the CDR3 is TGTGCCAGCAGACCCCACCCCGGACAGGGGACGAACAATCAGCCCCAGCATTTT.

This chain uses TRBV6-1 with TRBJ2-7; D is ambiguous. The CDR3 totals 15 residues. Per the germline V gene, CDR1 is MNHNS and CDR2 is SASEGT. Deletions cut 2 bases from V and 0 bases from J, with 11 bases between. Here the CDR3 DNA reads TGTGCCAGCAGTGAATACCCGGTTAGCTCCTACGAGCAGTACTTC. Encoded protein: CASSEYPVSSYEQYF.